The rows below give T cell receptor beta chains drawn from one sample of a study of cytomegalovirus exposure and HLA in healthy donors. TCRdb's table, derived via immunoSEQ multiplex PCR, lists solely in-frame clones and lacks some. Of 200,000 or so clones in the sample, approximately 88% were seen once. Sequenced: PBMCs. Every receptor here comes from a boy younger than 18 in good health and CMV-seronegative. Each CDR3 is given with its conserved first and last residue. Fields, in order: clone size, V gene, J gene, D gene, CDR3 protein, CDR3 DNA. A D gene is named only where the DNA matches it firmly. Some rows have no size entry. The others give once, few or many, or a class for an expanded clone.

.	TRBV6-5	TRBJ2-1	.	CASSYGGEQFF	TGTGCCAGCAGTTACGGGGGGGAGCAGTTCTTC
.	TRBV7-9	TRBJ2-7	TRBD2	CASSRRLAGLQYF	TGTGCCAGCAGCCGGCGACTAGCGGGCCTTCAGTACTTC
.	TRBV11-2	TRBJ2-7	.	CASSIGGTSYEQYF	TGTGCCAGCAGCATAGGCGGTACCTCCTACGAGCAGTACTTC
.	TRBV29-1	TRBJ2-7	TRBD2	CSVSSGRSYEQYF	TGCAGCGTTTCTAGCGGGCGCTCCTACGAGCAGTACTTC
once	TRBV29-1	TRBJ1-1	.	CSVERGGNTEAFF	TGCAGCGTTGAAAGGGGGGGAAACACTGAAGCTTTCTTT
.	TRBV5-1	TRBJ2-5	TRBD2	CASNRNVPGLADQETQYF	TGCGCCAGCAACCGAAACGTCCCGGGACTAGCGGACCAAGAGACCCAGTACTTC
.	TRBV5-6	TRBJ2-7	.	CASIPSTGLSYEQYF	TGTGCCAGCATCCCGAGTACAGGGCTTAGCTACGAGCAGTACTTC
.	TRBV27	TRBJ1-5	.	CASSLSGHSNQPQHF	TGTGCCAGCAGTTTATCGGGACATAGCAATCAGCCCCAGCATTTT
.	TRBV4-1	TRBJ2-1	TRBD2	CASSHSSLAGVYNEQFF	TGCGCCAGCAGCCATTCTTCACTAGCGGGAGTCTACAATGAGCAGTTCTTC
few	TRBV6-5	TRBJ1-1	.	CASSKGLSTEAFF	TGTGCCAGCAGTAAGGGGTTAAGCACTGAAGCTTTCTTT
.	TRBV14	TRBJ2-7	.	CASSQDVSIGVGSEQYF	TGTGCCAGCAGCCAAGACGTTTCAATCGGGGTGGGAAGCGAGCAGTACTTC
.	TRBV4-3	TRBJ1-1	.	CASSQGATEAFF	TGCGCCAGCAGCCAGGGGGCCACTGAAGCTTTCTTT
.	TRBV7-8	TRBJ2-1	.	CASSLAGSDYNEQFF	TGTGCCAGCAGCTTAGCCGGGAGCGACTACAATGAGCAGTTCTTC
.	TRBV7-9	TRBJ2-5	.	CASSLAGAETQYF	TGTGCCAGCAGCTTGGCAGGGGCAGAGACCCAGTACTTC
.	TRBV28	TRBJ1-4	.	CASSPSALTRGGEKLFF	TGTGCCAGCAGTCCCTCAGCCTTGACAAGGGGAGGTGAAAAACTGTTTTTT
.	TRBV6-5	TRBJ2-1	TRBD2	CASSYSGLAGYNEQFF	TGTGCCAGCAGTTACTCTGGGCTAGCGGGTTACAATGAGCAGTTCTTC
few	TRBV5-1	TRBJ2-7	.	CASSLAPWSSYEQYF	TGCGCCAGCAGCTTGGCCCCATGGAGCTCCTACGAGCAGTACTTC
.	TRBV5-6	TRBJ1-2	.	CASSLAWQGVREGYGYTF	TGTGCCAGCAGCTTGGCGTGGCAGGGCGTACGGGAGGGCTATGGCTACACCTTC
.	TRBV2	TRBJ2-7	TRBD2	CASSERTSRYEQYF	TGTGCCAGCAGTGAACGGACTAGTAGGTACGAGCAGTACTTC
.	TRBV5-1	TRBJ1-1	TRBD1	CASSIGQGLSRMASDTEAFF	TGCGCCAGCAGCATCGGACAGGGACTCTCCCGGATGGCGTCTGACACTGAAGCTTTCTTT
.	TRBV29-1	TRBJ2-7	.	CSALGSFGYEQYF	TGCAGCGCACTCGGATCATTCGGGTACGAGCAGTACTTC
.	TRBV5-1	TRBJ2-7	TRBD2	CASGFRTSLSYEQYF	TGCGCCAGCGGATTCCGGACTAGCCTCTCCTACGAGCAGTACTTC
.	TRBV19	TRBJ1-1	.	CASSPGRTEAFF	TGTGCCAGTAGTCCAGGGCGCACTGAAGCTTTCTTT
.	TRBV6-1	TRBJ2-7	.	CASSEQFTYEQYF	TGTGCCAGCAGTGAACAGTTTACCTACGAGCAGTACTTC
.	TRBV28	TRBJ2-3	.	CASSSPDSRSTDTQYF	TGTGCCAGCAGTTCCCCGGACAGCCGGAGCACAGATACGCAGTATTTT
.	TRBV7-9	TRBJ1-1	TRBD1	CASSPTGKGPEAFF	TGTGCCAGCAGCCCGACAGGGAAGGGGCCTGAAGCTTTCTTT
.	TRBV7-3	TRBJ2-5	.	CASSLRDSQETQYF	TGTGCCAGCAGCTTACGAGACAGCCAAGAGACCCAGTACTTC
few	TRBV18	TRBJ1-2	.	CASSTGSNYGYTF	TGTGCCAGCTCCACTGGTTCTAACTATGGCTACACCTTC
.	TRBV13	TRBJ2-5	.	CASSPRGSETQYF	TGTGCCAGCAGCCCACGTGGTAGCGAGACCCAGTACTTC
.	TRBV6-1	TRBJ2-7	.	CASSEEDRAYEQYF	TGTGCCAGCAGCGAAGAGGACAGAGCCTACGAGCAGTACTTC
.	TRBV28	TRBJ2-7	.	CASSFAGDYEQYF	TGTGCCAGCAGTTTCGCAGGGGACTACGAGCAGTACTTC
once	TRBV6-1	TRBJ2-3	.	CASSEWLGGAPTDTQYF	TGTGCCAGCAGTGAATGGCTAGGGGGGGCGCCCACAGATACGCAGTATTTT
.	TRBV5-1	TRBJ1-3	.	CASRRESSGNTIYF	TGCGCCAGCAGGAGGGAAAGTTCCGGAAACACCATATATTTT
.	TRBV5-6	TRBJ2-3	TRBD1	CASSPTGGDLDTQYF	TGTGCCAGCAGCCCGACAGGGGGGGATTTAGATACGCAGTATTTT
.	TRBV5-6	TRBJ2-7	.	CASSFGPGRSYEQYF	TGTGCCAGCAGCTTTGGGCCAGGGAGGTCCTACGAGCAGTACTTC
.	TRBV10-3	TRBJ1-1	.	CAAKREVNTEAFF	TGTGCCGCAAAGCGGGAAGTGAACACTGAAGCTTTCTTT
.	TRBV6-5	TRBJ2-7	TRBD1	CASSTLTGVGEQYF	TGTGCCAGCAGTACCTTGACAGGGGTGGGTGAGCAGTACTTC
.	TRBV11-1	TRBJ1-1	.	CASSFGSGADEAFF	TGTGCCAGCAGCTTTGGGTCAGGGGCAGATGAAGCTTTCTTT
.	TRBV28	TRBJ1-2	TRBD1	CASSETGTGAYGYTF	TGTGCCAGCAGTGAAACCGGGACAGGGGCCTATGGCTACACCTTC
once	TRBV7-6	TRBJ2-7	.	CASSAEISSYEQYF	TGTGCCAGCAGCGCAGAAATCAGCTCCTACGAGCAGTACTTC
once	TRBV5-1	TRBJ1-1	.	CASSLASTEAFF	TGCGCCAGCAGCTTGGCCTCCACTGAAGCTTTCTTT
.	TRBV28	TRBJ1-2	.	CASRPGVGYGYTF	TGTGCCAGCAGGCCGGGGGTTGGCTATGGCTACACCTTC
.	TRBV27	TRBJ1-6	TRBD1	CASSPTGGDSPLHF	TGTGCCAGCAGCCCGACAGGGGGAGATTCACCCCTCCACTTT
few	TRBV6-1	TRBJ2-7	.	CASSDVAFPYEQYF	TGTGCCAGCAGTGACGTAGCCTTCCCCTACGAGCAGTACTTC
.	TRBV5-1	TRBJ1-4	.	CASSSSGTKDEKLFF	TGCGCCAGCAGCTCTTCCGGGACTAAGGATGAAAAACTGTTTTTT
.	TRBV27	TRBJ2-7	TRBD2	CASSRPVAAGGIFYYEQYF	TGTGCCAGCAGTCGTCCCGTTGCGGCGGGGGGTATTTTTTACTACGAGCAGTACTTC
.	TRBV28	TRBJ2-5	.	CASSLSGVETQYF	TGTGCCAGCAGTTTATCCGGGGTGGAGACCCAGTACTTC
.	TRBV5-1	TRBJ1-4	.	CASSEGSLRTVATNEKLFF	TGCGCCAGCAGCGAAGGAAGTCTCCGGACAGTCGCAACTAATGAAAAACTGTTTTTT
.	TRBV6-1	TRBJ2-2	.	CASSRDSKNTGELFF	TGTGCCAGCAGTCGTGACAGCAAGAACACCGGGGAGCTGTTTTTT
few	TRBV30	TRBJ1-4	TRBD1	CAWSVQGGLEKLFF	TGTGCCTGGAGTGTACAGGGGGGTCTAGAAAAACTGTTTTTT
.	TRBV29-1	TRBJ1-2	TRBD1	CSVEPTGNYGYTF	TGCAGCGTTGAACCGACAGGGAACTATGGCTACACCTTC
once	TRBV29-1	TRBJ2-7	.	CSVVLGYEQYF	TGCAGCGTTGTCCTAGGCTACGAGCAGTACTTC
.	TRBV5-1	TRBJ2-1	TRBD2	CARLLAGGLSYNEQFF	TGCGCCAGGCTACTAGCGGGAGGCTTGTCCTACAATGAGCAGTTCTTC